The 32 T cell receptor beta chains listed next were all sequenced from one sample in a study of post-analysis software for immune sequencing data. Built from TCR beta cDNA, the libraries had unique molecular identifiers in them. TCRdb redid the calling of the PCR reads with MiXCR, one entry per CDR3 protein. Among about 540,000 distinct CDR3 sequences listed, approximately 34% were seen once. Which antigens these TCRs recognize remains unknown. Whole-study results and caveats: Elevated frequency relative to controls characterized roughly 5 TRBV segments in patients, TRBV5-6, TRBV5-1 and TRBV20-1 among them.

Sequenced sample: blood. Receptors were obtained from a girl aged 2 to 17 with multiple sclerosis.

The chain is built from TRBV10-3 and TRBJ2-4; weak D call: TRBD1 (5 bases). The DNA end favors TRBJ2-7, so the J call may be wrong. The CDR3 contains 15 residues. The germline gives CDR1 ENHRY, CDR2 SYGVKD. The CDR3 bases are TGTGCCATCAGTAACTCGGTGGTTGGGGCCGACGAGCAGTACTTC. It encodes CAISNSVVGADEQYF.

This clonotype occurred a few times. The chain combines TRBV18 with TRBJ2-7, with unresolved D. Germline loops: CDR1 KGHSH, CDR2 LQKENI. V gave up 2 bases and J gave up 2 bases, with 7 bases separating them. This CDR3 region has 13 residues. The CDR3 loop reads CASSPDLAYEQYF. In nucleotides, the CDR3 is TGTGCCAGCTCACCAGATCTCGCCTACGAGCAGTACTTC.

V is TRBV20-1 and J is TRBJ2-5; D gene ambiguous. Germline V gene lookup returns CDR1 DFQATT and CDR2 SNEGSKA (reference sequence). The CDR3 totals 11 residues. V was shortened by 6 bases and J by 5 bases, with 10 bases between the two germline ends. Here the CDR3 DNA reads TGCAGTGCCGATCTGGGGGAGACCCAGTACTTC. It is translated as CSADLGETQYF.

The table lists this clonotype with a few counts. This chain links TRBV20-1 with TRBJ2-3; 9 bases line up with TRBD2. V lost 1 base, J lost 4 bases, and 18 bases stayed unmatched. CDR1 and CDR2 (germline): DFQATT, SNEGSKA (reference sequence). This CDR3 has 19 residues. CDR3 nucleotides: TGCAGTGCTAGAGTCTTAGCGGGGGAGAACTTAGGTGGACCAGATACGCAGTATTTT. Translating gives CSARVLAGENLGGPDTQYF.

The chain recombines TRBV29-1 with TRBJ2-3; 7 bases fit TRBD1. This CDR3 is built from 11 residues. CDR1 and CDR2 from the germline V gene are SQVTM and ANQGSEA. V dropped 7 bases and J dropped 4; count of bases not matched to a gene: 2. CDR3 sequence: CSGQGPDTQYF. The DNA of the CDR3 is TGCAGCGGACAGGGCCCAGATACGCAGTATTTT.

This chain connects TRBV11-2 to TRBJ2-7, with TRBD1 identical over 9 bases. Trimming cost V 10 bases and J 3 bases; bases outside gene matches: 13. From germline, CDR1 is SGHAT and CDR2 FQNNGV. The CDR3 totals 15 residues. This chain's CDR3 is CATSELRQGVYEQYF. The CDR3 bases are TGTGCCACCTCAGAATTGAGACAGGGGGTCTACGAGCAGTACTTC.

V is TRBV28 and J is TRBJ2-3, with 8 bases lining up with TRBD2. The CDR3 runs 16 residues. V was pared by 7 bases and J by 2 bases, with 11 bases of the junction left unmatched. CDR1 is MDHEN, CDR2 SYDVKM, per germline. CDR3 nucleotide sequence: TGTGCCAGCACCCCAAGGGTAGCGGGGACCACAGATACGCAGTATTTT. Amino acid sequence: CASTPRVAGTTDTQYF.

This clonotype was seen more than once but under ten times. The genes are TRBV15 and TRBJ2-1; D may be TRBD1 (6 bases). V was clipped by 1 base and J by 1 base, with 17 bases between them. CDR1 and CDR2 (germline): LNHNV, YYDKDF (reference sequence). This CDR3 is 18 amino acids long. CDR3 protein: CATSRVPYRVESYNEQFF. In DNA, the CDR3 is TGTGCCACCAGCAGAGTCCCCTACAGGGTGGAATCCTACAATGAGCAGTTCTTC.

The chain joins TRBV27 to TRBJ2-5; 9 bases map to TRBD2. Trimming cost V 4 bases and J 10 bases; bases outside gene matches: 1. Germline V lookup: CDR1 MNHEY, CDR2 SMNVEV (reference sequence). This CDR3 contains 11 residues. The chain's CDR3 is CASSCGGDQYF. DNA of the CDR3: TGTGCCAGCAGTTGCGGGGGGGACCAGTACTTC.

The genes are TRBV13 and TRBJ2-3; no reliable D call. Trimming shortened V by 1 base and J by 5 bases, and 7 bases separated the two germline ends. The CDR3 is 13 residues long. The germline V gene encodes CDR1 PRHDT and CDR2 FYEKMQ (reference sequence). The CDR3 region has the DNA TGTGCCAGCAGCTTAGATGAAGGAGATACGCAGTATTTT. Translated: CASSLDEGDTQYF. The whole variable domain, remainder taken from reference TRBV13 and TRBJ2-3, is AAGVIQSPRHLIKEKRETATLKCYPIPRHDTVYWYQQGPGQDPQFLISFYEKMQSDKGSIPDRFSAQQFSDYHSELNMSSLELGDSALYFCASSLDEGDTQYFGPGTRLTVL.

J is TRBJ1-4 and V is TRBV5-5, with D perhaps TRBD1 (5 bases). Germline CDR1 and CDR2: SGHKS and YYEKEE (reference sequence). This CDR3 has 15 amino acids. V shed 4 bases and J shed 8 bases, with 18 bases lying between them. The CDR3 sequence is CASSRDGTSEEKLFF. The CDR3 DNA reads TGTGCCAGCAGCCGGGACGGGACGTCGGAAGAAAAACTGTTTTTT.

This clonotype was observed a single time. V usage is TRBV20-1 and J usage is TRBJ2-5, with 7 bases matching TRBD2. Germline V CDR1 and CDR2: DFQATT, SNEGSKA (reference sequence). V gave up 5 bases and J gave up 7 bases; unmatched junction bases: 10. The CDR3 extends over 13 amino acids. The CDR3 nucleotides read TGCAGTGCTCTCAGCGGGGTGGGGGGGACCCAGTACTTC. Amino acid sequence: CSALSGVGGTQYF.

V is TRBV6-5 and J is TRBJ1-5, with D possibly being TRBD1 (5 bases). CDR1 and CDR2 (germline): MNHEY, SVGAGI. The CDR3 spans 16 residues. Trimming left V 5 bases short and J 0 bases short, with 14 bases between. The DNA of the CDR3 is TGTGCCAGCAGTCGCGGGACCGATTATAGCAATCAGCCCCAGCATTTT. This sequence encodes CASSRGTDYSNQPQHF.

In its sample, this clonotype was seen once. CDR3 nucleotide sequence: TGCAGTGCTAGTGGGCCGGGGGACTACAATGAGCAGTTCTTC. It codes for CSASGPGDYNEQFF. V usage is TRBV20-1 and J usage is TRBJ2-1; maybe TRBD2 (6 bases). Trimming left V 3 bases short and J 3 bases short, with 12 bases between. This CDR3 region has 14 residues. CDR1 is DFQATT and CDR2 is SNEGSKA in the germline V gene (reference sequence).

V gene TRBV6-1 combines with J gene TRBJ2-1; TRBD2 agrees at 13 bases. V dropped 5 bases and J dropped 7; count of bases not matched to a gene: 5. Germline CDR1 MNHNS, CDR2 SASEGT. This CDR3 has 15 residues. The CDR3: CASSFGTSGDNEQFF. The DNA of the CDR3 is TGTGCCAGCAGTTTTGGGACTAGCGGGGATAATGAGCAGTTCTTC.

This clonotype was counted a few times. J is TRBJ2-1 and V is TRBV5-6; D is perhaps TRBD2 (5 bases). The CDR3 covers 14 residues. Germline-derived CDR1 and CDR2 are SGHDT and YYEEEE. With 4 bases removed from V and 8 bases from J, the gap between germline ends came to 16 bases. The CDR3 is CASSRNPWGDEQFF. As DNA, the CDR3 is TGTGCCAGCAGCCGGAATCCGTGGGGAGATGAGCAGTTCTTC. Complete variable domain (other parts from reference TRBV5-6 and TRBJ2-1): DAGVTQSPTHLIKTRGQQVTLRCSPKSGHDTVSWYQQALGQGPQFIFQYYEEEERQRGNFPDRFSGHQFPNYSSELNVNALLLGDSALYLCASSRNPWGDEQFFGPGTRLTVL.

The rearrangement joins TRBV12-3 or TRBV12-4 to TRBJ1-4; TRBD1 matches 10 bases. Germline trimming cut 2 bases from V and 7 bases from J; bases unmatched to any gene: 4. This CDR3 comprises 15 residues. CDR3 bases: TGTGCCAGCAGTTTATCTCGGGACAGGGGTGAAAAACTGTTTTTT. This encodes CASSLSRDRGEKLFF.

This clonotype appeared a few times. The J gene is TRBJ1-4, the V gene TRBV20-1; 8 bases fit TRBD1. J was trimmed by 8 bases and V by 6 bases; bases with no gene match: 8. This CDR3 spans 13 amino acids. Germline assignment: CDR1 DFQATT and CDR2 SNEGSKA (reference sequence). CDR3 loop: CSALDRGREKLFF. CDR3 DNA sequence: TGCAGTGCGCTTGACAGGGGTCGGGAAAAACTGTTTTTT.

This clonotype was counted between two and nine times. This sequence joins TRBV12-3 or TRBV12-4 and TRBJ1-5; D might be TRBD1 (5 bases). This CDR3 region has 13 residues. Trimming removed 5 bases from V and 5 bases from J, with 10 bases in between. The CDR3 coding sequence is TGTGCCAGCAGTACGGGGCAGGATCAGCCCCAGCATTTT. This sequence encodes CASSTGQDQPQHF.

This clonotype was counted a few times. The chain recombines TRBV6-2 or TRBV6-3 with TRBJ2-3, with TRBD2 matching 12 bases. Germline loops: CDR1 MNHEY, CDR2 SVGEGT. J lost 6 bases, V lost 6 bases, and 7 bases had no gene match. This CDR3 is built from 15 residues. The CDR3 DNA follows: TGTGCCAGCAGCCGGCCTGGACTAGCGGGGGATACGCAGTATTTT. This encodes CASSRPGLAGDTQYF.

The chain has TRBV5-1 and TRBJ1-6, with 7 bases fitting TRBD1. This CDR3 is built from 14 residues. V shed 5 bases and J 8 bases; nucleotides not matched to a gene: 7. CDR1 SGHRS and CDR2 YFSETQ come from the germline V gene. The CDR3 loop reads CASSFRQGDSPLHF. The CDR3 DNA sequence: TGCGCCAGCAGTTTTCGACAGGGAGATTCACCCCTCCACTTT.

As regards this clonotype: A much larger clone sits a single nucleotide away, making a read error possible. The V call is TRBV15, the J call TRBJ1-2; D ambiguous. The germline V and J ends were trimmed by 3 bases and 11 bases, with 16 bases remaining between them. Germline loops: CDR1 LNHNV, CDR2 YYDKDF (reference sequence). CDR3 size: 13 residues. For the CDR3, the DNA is TGTGCCACCAGCAGCGAATGCAAGGGTGGTTACACCTTC. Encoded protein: CATSSECKGGYTF.

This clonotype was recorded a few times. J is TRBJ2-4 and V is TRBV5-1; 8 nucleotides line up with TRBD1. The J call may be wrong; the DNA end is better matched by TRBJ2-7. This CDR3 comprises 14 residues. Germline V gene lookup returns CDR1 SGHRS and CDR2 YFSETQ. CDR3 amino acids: CASSLGTGRYEQYF. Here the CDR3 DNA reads TGCGCCAGCAGCTTGGGGACAGGGCGGTACGAGCAGTACTTC.

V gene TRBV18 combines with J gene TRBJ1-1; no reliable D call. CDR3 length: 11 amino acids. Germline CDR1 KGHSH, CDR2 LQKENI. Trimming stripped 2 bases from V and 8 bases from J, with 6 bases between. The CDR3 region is CASSPSGEAFF. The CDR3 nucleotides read TGTGCCAGCTCACCATCTGGAGAAGCTTTCTTT.

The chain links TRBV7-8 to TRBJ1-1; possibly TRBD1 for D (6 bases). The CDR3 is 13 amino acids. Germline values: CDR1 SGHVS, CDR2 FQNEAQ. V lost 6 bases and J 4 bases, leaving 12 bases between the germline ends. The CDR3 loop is CASRLDSVTEAFF. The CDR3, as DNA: TGTGCCAGCAGATTGGACAGTGTCACTGAAGCTTTCTTT.

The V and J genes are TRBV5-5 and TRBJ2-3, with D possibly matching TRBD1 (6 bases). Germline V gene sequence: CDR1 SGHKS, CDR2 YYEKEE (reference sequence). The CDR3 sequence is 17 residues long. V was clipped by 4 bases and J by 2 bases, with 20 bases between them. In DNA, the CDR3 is TGTGCCAGCAGCCCCGTCCCAGGGGAAGAGATCACAGATACGCAGTATTTT. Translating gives CASSPVPGEEITDTQYF.

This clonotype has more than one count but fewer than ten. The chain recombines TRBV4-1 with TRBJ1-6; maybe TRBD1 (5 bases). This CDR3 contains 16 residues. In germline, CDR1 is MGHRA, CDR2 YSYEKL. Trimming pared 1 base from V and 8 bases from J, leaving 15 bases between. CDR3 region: CASSQVVQATDSPLHF. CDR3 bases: TGCGCCAGCAGCCAAGTCGTACAGGCGACCGATTCACCCCTCCACTTT.

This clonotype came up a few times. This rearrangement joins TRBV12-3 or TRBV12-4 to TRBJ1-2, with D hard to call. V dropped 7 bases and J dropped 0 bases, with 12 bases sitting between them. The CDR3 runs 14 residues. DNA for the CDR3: TGTGCCAGCACTAGGCTCGGCCCTAACTATGGCTACACCTTC. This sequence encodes CASTRLGPNYGYTF.

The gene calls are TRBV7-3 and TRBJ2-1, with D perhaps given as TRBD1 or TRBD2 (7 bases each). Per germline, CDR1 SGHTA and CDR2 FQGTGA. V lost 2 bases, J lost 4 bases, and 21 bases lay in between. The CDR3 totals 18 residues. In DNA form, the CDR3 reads TGTGCCAGCAGCTTACCCCCCCCGGGGAGGGGGCTTTACAATGAGCAGTTCTTC. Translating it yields CASSLPPPGRGLYNEQFF.

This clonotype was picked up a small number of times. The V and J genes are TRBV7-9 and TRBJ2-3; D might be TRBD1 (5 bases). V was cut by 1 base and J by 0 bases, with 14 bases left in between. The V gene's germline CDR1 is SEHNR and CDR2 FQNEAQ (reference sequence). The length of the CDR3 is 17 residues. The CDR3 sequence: CASSLGEGVTSTDTQYF. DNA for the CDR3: TGTGCCAGCAGCTTAGGCGAAGGGGTAACAAGCACAGATACGCAGTATTTT.

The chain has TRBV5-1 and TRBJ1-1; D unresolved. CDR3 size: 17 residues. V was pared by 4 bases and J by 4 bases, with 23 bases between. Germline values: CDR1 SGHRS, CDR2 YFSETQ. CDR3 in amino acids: CASSRGRDQLGSTEAFF. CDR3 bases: TGCGCCAGCAGCCGTGGGAGAGACCAGCTGGGTAGCACTGAAGCTTTCTTT.

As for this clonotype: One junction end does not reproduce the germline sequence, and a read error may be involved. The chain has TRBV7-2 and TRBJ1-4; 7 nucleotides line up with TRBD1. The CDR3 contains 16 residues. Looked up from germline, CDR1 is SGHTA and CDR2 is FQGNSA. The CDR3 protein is CASSLDSRWTGEKRFF. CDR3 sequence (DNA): TGTGCCAGCAGCTTAGATTCTCGGTGGACAGGCGAAAAACGGTTTTTT.